The clone carrying this TCR beta chain was recorded at least ten times. The target antigen is unknown. From the 5' RACE reads, TCRdb called clonotypes with MiXCR, one entry per CDR3 protein. Of 450,000 to 550,000 distinct CDR3 sequences in the sample, over 4% are singletons; the top ten hold approximately 3.5%. The data derive from a study of CD8 T cells in ankylosing spondylitis. Study findings and constraints: Made up of eight highly homologous variants, a TCR beta motif appeared characteristic of ankylosing spondylitis blood.

V lost 0 bases, J lost 9 bases, and 11 bases lay in between. The CDR3 is 12 residues long. CDR1 is SQVTM and CDR2 is ANQGSEA in the germline V gene. The genes are TRBV29-1 and TRBJ1-2, with D perhaps TRBD1 (5 bases). Material: blood, either unsorted or a sorted T cell fraction (not recorded which). This sequence originates from a male donor with ankylosing spondylitis. CDR3 sequence: CSVEDSRARYTF. The DNA for the CDR3 is TGCAGCGTTGAAGATTCCAGGGCTCGCTACACCTTC.